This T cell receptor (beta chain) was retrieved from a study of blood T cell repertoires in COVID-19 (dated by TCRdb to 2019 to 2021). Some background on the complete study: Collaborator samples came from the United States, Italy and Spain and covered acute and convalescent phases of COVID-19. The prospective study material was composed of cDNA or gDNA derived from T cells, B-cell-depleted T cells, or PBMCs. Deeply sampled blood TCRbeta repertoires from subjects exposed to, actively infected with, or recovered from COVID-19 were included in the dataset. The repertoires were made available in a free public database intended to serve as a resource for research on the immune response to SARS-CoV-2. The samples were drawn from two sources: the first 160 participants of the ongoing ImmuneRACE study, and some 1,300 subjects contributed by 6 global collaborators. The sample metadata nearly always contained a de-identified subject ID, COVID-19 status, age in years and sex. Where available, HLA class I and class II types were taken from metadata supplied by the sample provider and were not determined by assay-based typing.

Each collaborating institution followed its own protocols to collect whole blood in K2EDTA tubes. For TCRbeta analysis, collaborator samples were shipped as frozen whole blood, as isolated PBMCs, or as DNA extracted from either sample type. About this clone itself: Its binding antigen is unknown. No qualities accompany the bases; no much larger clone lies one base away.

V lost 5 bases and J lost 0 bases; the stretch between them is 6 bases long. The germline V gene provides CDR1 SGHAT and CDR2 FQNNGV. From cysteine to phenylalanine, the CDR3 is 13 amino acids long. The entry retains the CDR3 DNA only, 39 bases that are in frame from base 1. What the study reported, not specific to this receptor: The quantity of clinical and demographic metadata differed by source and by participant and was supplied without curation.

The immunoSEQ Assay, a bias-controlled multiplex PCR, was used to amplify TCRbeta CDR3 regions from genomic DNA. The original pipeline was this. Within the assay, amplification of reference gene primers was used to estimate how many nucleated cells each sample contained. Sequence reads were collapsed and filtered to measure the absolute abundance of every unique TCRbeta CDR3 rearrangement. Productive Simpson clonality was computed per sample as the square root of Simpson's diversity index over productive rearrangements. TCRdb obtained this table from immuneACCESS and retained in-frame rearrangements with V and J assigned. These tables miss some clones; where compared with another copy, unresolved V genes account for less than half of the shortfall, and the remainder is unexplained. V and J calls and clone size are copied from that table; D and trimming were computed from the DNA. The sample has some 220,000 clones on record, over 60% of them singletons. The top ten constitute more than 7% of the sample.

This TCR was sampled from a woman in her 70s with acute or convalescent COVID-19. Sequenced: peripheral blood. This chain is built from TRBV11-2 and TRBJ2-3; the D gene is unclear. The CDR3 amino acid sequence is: CASSKTSTDTQYF. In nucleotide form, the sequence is TGTGCCAGCAGCAAAACAAGCACAGATACGCAGTATTTT. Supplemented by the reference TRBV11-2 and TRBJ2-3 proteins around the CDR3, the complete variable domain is EAGVAQSPRYKIIEKRQSVAFWCNPISGHATLYWYQQILGQGPKLLIQFQNNGVVDDSQLPKDRFSAERLKGVDSTLKIQPAKLEDSAVYLCASSKTSTDTQYFGPGTRLTVL.